This T cell receptor (beta chain) was obtained from a study of blood T cell repertoires in COVID-19. Study summary: Acute and convalescent COVID-19 specimens originated in the United States, Italy and Spain.

V dropped 6 bases and J dropped 7; count of bases not matched to a gene: 8. CDR1 is SNHLY, CDR2 FYNNEI, per germline. There are 13 residues in the CDR3. Authors' data handling: Estimated nucleated cell counts came from reference gene primer amplification. The table came from immunoSEQ multiplex PCR; TCRdb's copy has only in-frame clones and leaves some out. V and J calls plus clone size are reproduced from that table; the DNA served to infer D and trimming. The sample yields 300,000 to 400,000 clones, roughly 86% seen once. V gene TRBV2 combines with J gene TRBJ1-2, with 7 bases fitting TRBD1. This sequence was found in a woman between 50 and 59 years old who had recovered from COVID-19. Specimen: peripheral blood. The CDR3 is CASREQGLGGYTF. CDR3 nucleotide sequence: TGTGCCAGCAGGGAACAGGGGTTGGGTGGCTACACCTTC.